Listed here is a single T cell receptor (beta chain). Its antigen is unknown. Qualities for individual bases were not recorded, and no much larger clone is one base off. TCRbeta CDR3 regions were amplified from genomic DNA using the immunoSEQ Assay, a bias-controlled multiplex PCR. The published analysis was carried out like this. Nucleated cell counts per sample were estimated from amplification of reference gene primers within the assay. To quantify the absolute abundance of each unique TCRbeta CDR3 rearrangement, sequence reads were collapsed and filtered. For each sample, productive Simpson clonality was calculated by taking the square root of Simpson's diversity index across productive rearrangements. The immuneACCESS repertoire file appears here via TCRdb, limited to in-frame rearrangements. These files lack a portion of the clones; in checked studies, under half of the deficit traces to unresolved V genes, and the cause of the others is not known. V and J calls and clone size are given by that table; D and trimming were obtained from the DNA. The sample records roughly 270,000 clones, roughly 80% of which are singletons. The top ten clonotypes cover approximately 5% of the sample.

These data belong to a study of blood T cell repertoires in COVID-19 (TCRdb year 2020). With respect to the entire study: The collaborator samples originated in the United States, Italy and Spain and spanned the acute and convalescent phases of COVID-19. The material from the prospective study consisted of cDNA or gDNA derived from T cells, B-cell-depleted T cells, or PBMCs. Deeply sampled blood TCRbeta repertoires from subjects exposed to, actively infected with, or recovered from COVID-19 were included in the dataset. The repertoires were released in a freely available public database intended as a resource for research on the immune response to SARS-CoV-2. Samples came from the ongoing ImmuneRACE study (first 160 participants) plus 1,254 subjects from 6 global collaborators. Nearly every sample came with metadata listing a de-identified subject ID, COVID-19 status, age in years and sex. HLA class I and class II types, where available, came from metadata supplied by the sample provider rather than from assay-based typing.

As encoded in the germline V gene, CDR1 is KGHDR while CDR2 is SFDVKD. V is shortened by 9 bases, J by 2 bases, and the region joining them spans 14 bases. CDR3 length: 14 amino acids, cysteine to phenylalanine. The entry retains the CDR3 DNA only, 42 bases that are in frame from base 1. Results the study describes overall, beyond this receptor: The amount of clinical and demographic metadata varied by source and participant and was provided uncurated.

Participants in the prospective study were enrolled through a virtual design, were aged 18 to 89 years, and lived in 24 United States geographic areas. To assign participants to cohorts, the prospective study relied on clinical history that participants themselves reported in a screening survey and a study questionnaire. Exposed participants had been in contact, within 2 weeks of entering the study, with a person who had a PCR-confirmed or clinician-diagnosed case of COVID-19. In the prospective study, mobile phlebotomists collected whole blood, serum and a nasopharyngeal or oropharyngeal swab from each participant. Additional blood draws and questionnaires over an approximately two-month period could optionally be provided by prospective study participants. Prospective study blood samples were shipped either frozen or at room temperature before DNA extraction.

This chain is built from TRBV24-1 and TRBJ2-3; TRBD1 could be the D gene, as 6 bases match. This clonotype was sampled from a man aged 35-49 years who had been exposed to COVID-19. What was sequenced was PBMCs or T cells enriched from blood (not recorded which). The CDR3 protein is CATGQFYDTDTQYF. The nucleotide sequence is given as TGTGCCACCGGACAGTTTTACGACACAGATACGCAGTATTTT.